One and the same sample provided the 13 T cell receptor beta chains below, sequenced in a study of radiotherapy plus CTLA-4 blockade in lung cancer. Clones were read by immunoSEQ multiplex PCR, and TCRdb kept only the in-frame ones, dropping some. The data contain roughly 57,000 clones, 70% to 85% of them seen just once; the ten biggest clones take up around 6%. Material: peripheral blood, obtained from a patient treated with radiotherapy plus ipilimumab. These receptors all stem from a human donor with non-small cell lung cancer whose response to radiotherapy plus ipilimumab could not be evaluated.

The J gene is TRBJ2-5, the V gene TRBV1; the table names TRBD2, a call not compared with the DNA. TRBV1 is assigned pseudogene status. There are 16 residues in the CDR3. CDR3 in amino acids: CTSSQEIAGDLETQYF. The CDR3 DNA reads as TGCACCAGCAGCCAAGAAATAGCGGGAGATCTGGAGACCCAGTACTTC.

The DNA of the CDR3 is TGTGCCAGCAGGGATAGACTGAGGCCCGGGGAGCTGTTTTTT. Protein product: CASRDRLRPGELFF. The J gene is TRBJ2-2, the V gene TRBV6-6; no clear D. Between the trimmed V and J ends, which lost 6 bases and 6 bases, there was a span of 14 bases. Germline V CDR1 and CDR2: MNHNY, SVGAGI (reference sequence). This CDR3 is 14 amino acids long.

By proportion, this clone is medium-sized. V usage is TRBV4-1 and J usage is TRBJ1-3; TRBD1 aligns across 9 bases. The CDR3 extends over 16 amino acids. Germline loops: CDR1 MGHRA, CDR2 YSYEKL. J was trimmed by 2 bases and V by 5 bases; bases with no gene match: 7. The CDR3 reads CASSLQGAPTGNTIYF. The CDR3 DNA sequence: TGCGCCAGCAGCTTACAGGGGGCCCCCACTGGAAACACCATATATTTT.

This clone has a single count. V and J are TRBV7-8 and TRBJ2-5, with D hard to call. V lost 5 bases and J 5 bases, leaving 6 bases between the germline ends. Per germline, CDR1 SGHVS and CDR2 FQNEAQ. This CDR3 region has 11 residues. The CDR3, as DNA: TGTGCCAGCAGCCGGCGGGAGACCCAGTACTTC. Translation gives CASSRRETQYF.

The chain employs TRBV6-1 and TRBJ2-7; TRBD2 matches at 8 bases. After removal of 7 bases from V and 0 bases from J, the junction contained 5 bases not matched to a gene. This CDR3 has 14 residues. Germline CDR1 reads MNHNS; CDR2 reads SASEGT. This CDR3 reads CASIGTRGSYEQYF. In nucleotides, the CDR3 is TGTGCCAGCATTGGGACTAGGGGCTCCTACGAGCAGTACTTC.

V gene TRBV28 combines with J gene TRBJ2-7, with 10 positions matching TRBD1. Trimming at V came to 2 bases and at J to 4 bases, leaving 11 bases not matched to a gene. The germline V gene has CDR1 MDHEN and CDR2 SYDVKM. CDR3 length equals 17 residues. This chain's CDR3 is CASSLQTGTGVDYEQYF. The CDR3 DNA reads as TGTGCCAGCAGTTTACAAACCGGGACAGGGGTCGATTACGAGCAGTACTTC. Full variable domain (outside the CDR3, taken from reference TRBV28 and TRBJ2-7): DVKVTQSSRYLVKRTGEKVFLECVQDMDHENMFWYRQDPGLGLRLIYFSYDVKMKEKGDIPEGYSVSREKKERFSLILESASTNQTSMYLCASSLQTGTGVDYEQYFGPGTRLTVT.

The rearrangement links TRBV21-1 to TRBJ2-3; TRBD2 is taken as the D call from the table, unchecked against the DNA. TRBV21-1 is deemed a pseudogene. The CDR3 loop spans 16 amino acids. CDR3 coding DNA: TGTGCCAGCAGCAAAGAACTAGCGGGAGGCACAGATACGCAGTATTTT. Amino acid sequence: CASSKELAGGTDTQYF.

This chain links TRBV18 with TRBJ2-1, with D perhaps TRBD2 (5 bases). This CDR3 is 15 amino acids long. The germline V gene encodes CDR1 KGHSH and CDR2 LQKENI. Between the trimmed V and J ends, which lost 3 bases and 4 bases, there was a span of 13 bases. The CDR3 here is CASSPRAANYNEQFF. The CDR3 nucleotides read TGTGCCAGCTCACCGCGGGCCGCCAATTACAATGAGCAGTTCTTC.

This chain links TRBV4-1 with TRBJ1-5; D ambiguous. The CDR3 runs 13 residues. Trimming removed 5 bases from V and 1 base from J, with 6 bases in between. Germline V CDR1 and CDR2: MGHRA, YSYEKL. The CDR3 here is CASSDNSNQPQHF. CDR3 nucleotide sequence: TGCGCCAGCAGCGACAACAGCAATCAGCCCCAGCATTTT.

The J gene is TRBJ2-7, the V gene TRBV7-4; D possibly corresponds to TRBD1 (5 bases). The germline V gene encodes CDR1 SGHVT and CDR2 SQSDAQ. Trimming shortened V by 2 bases and J by 3 bases, and 20 bases separated the two germline ends. The CDR3 covers 17 residues. CDR3 amino acids: CASSLTGPWAYGYEQYF. DNA for the CDR3: TGTGCCAGCAGCTTAACAGGCCCCTGGGCGTATGGCTACGAGCAGTACTTC.

The V and J genes are TRBV5-1 and TRBJ1-2; TRBD1 is a possible D gene (6 bases). There are 16 residues in the CDR3. CDR1 is SGHRS and CDR2 is YFSETQ in the germline V gene. V shed 0 bases and J shed 4 bases, with 16 bases lying between them. Here the CDR3 DNA reads TGCGCCAGCAGCTTGGGTGGCAGGGGAGCAAGCTATGGCTACACCTTC. Protein sequence: CASSLGGRGASYGYTF.

The chain carries TRBV5-5 and TRBJ2-5; perhaps TRBD2 as D (5 bases). The CDR3 is 16 residues long. V was pared by 0 bases and J by 1 base, with 13 bases between. Germline CDR1 is SGHKS and CDR2 is YYEKEE (reference sequence). Here the CDR3 reads CASSLGDYLTQETQYF. CDR3 DNA: TGTGCCAGCAGCTTGGGAGACTACTTAACCCAAGAGACCCAGTACTTC.

The V gene is TRBV4-3, the J gene TRBJ2-3; 8 nucleotides agree with TRBD1. J gave up 2 bases and V 3 bases, and 7 bases lay outside the gene matches. This CDR3 has 16 residues. Looked up from germline, CDR1 is LGHNA and CDR2 is YSLEER. CDR3 coding DNA: TGCGCCAGCAGCCACACCCGGACAGGGTACACAGATACGCAGTATTTT. It specifies CASSHTRTGYTDTQYF.